One and the same sample provided the 14 T cell receptor beta chains below, sequenced in a study of glioma-infiltrating T cells. The iRepertoire nested amplicon-rescue multiplex PCR amplified TCR alpha and beta CDR3s from RNA. MiXCR, applied by TCRdb to the multiplex PCR reads, yields one record per CDR3 protein. The repertoire has approximately 110,000 distinct CDR3 sequences, less than 30% of them found once; the top ten carry 35%. Sequenced input: glioma tissue, nonneoplastic brain tissue, or PBMCs (not recorded which). The receptors were gathered from a human donor with low-grade glioma or glioblastoma, undergoing nonglioma brain surgery, or in good health (not recorded which).

This clonotype was detected many times. V usage is TRBV6-2 or TRBV6-3 and J usage is TRBJ2-1, with unresolved D. Per germline, CDR1 MNHEY and CDR2 SVGEGT. This CDR3 comprises 16 residues. V lost 0 bases and J 4 bases, leaving 13 bases between the germline ends. The CDR3 DNA follows: TGTGCCAGCAGTTACTCAGGAAAAAAGGTTTACAATGAGCAGTTCTTC. This gives the protein CASSYSGKKVYNEQFF.

This clonotype was seen repeatedly, ten times or more. V gene TRBV11-2 combines with J gene TRBJ2-5, with D unresolved. The CDR3 totals 13 residues. Germline CDR1 is SGHAT and CDR2 is FQNNGV. Deletions cut 3 bases from V and 5 bases from J, with 10 bases between. CDR3 bases: TGTGCCAGCAGCTTCTCGCATCGTGAGACCCAGTACTTC. This encodes CASSFSHRETQYF.

Notes on this clonotype: This may stem from a read error, because a much larger clone lies one nucleotide away. The chain is built from TRBV5-1 and TRBJ2-5; D might be TRBD2 (5 bases). CDR3 length: 14 residues. V dropped 4 bases and J dropped 4 bases, with 14 bases sitting between them. Looked up from germline, CDR1 is SGHRS and CDR2 is YFSETQ. CDR3 in amino acids: CASSAWTSVETQYF. As DNA, the CDR3 is TGCGCCAGCAGCGCCTGGACTTCTGTAGAGACCCAGTACTTC.

At least ten counts were recorded for this clonotype. The V gene is TRBV4-1, the J gene TRBJ1-1, with D possibly being TRBD1 (5 bases). Trimming took 1 base from V and 3 from J, leaving 24 bases between them. The CDR3 runs 19 residues. Germline V lookup: CDR1 MGHRA, CDR2 YSYEKL. The CDR3 sequence is CASSQVFPRTDTRDTEAFF. CDR3 nucleotide sequence: TGCGCCAGCAGCCAAGTGTTTCCCCGGACGGACACAAGGGACACTGAAGCTTTCTTT.

The chain couples TRBV6-2 or TRBV6-3 to TRBJ1-1; possibly TRBD1 for D (5 bases). With 5 bases removed from V and 9 bases from J, the gap between germline ends came to 16 bases. Per germline, CDR1 MNHEY and CDR2 SVGEGT. The CDR3 runs to 13 residues. The CDR3 bases are TGTGCCAGCAGTCTAGGGGAGGGAACTAAAGCTTTCTTT. Protein product: CASSLGEGTKAFF.

As for this clonotype: A much more abundant neighbour one base away suggests this may be a read error. The V call is TRBV5-1, the J call TRBJ2-3; 9 nucleotides line up with TRBD2. This CDR3 region has 16 residues. The V and J ends lost 4 bases and 6 bases, in that order; junction bases with no gene match: 12. Germline values: CDR1 SGHRS, CDR2 YFSETQ. The CDR3 loop is CASSDEGASGADTQYF. For the CDR3, the DNA is TGCGCCAGCAGCGATGAGGGAGCTAGCGGGGCTGATACGCAGTATTTT.

This clonotype was seen repeatedly, ten times or more. The gene calls are TRBV4-2 and TRBJ2-3, with a weak D call TRBD1 (6 bases). CDR3 length: 14 residues. Germline V gives CDR1 LGHNA, CDR2 YNFKEQ. Trimming stripped 8 bases from V and 1 base from J, with 13 bases between. CDR3 region: CASAVQGRTDTQYF. The CDR3 coding sequence is TGTGCCAGCGCCGTCCAGGGGCGCACAGATACGCAGTATTTT.

Worth noting for this clonotype: A much more abundant neighbour one base away suggests this may be a read error. This chain connects TRBV19 to TRBJ1-2, with no clear D. The CDR3 sequence is 13 residues long. Trimming took 5 bases from V and 4 from J, leaving 11 bases between them. Germline CDR1 LNHDA, CDR2 SQIVND (reference sequence). The CDR3 region has the DNA TGTGCCAGTAGTCAAGTGACGGCCTATGGCTACACCTTC. Its translation: CASSQVTAYGYTF.

This clonotype was detected only once. The chain is built from TRBV11-2 and TRBJ2-3; the match to TRBD1 covers 11 bases. CDR3 length equals 17 residues. Germline V lookup: CDR1 SGHAT, CDR2 FQNNGV. The junction had 7 bases not matched to a gene; V was cut back by 2 bases and J by 3 bases. Here the CDR3 reads CASSLWAGTGGTDTQYF. The CDR3 nucleotides read TGTGCCAGCAGCTTATGGGCCGGGACAGGGGGAACAGATACGCAGTATTTT.

The V and J genes are TRBV19 and TRBJ2-1; D is unresolved. Germline-derived CDR1 and CDR2 are LNHDA and SQIVND (reference sequence). The length of the CDR3 is 13 residues. V lost 7 bases to trimming and J lost 5 bases, with 12 bases between them. The CDR3 region is CASMQWFNNEQFF. The CDR3 DNA reads TGTGCCAGTATGCAATGGTTCAACAATGAGCAGTTCTTC.

This clonotype was recorded many times. J is TRBJ2-5 and V is TRBV18, with D unclear. V dropped 3 bases and J dropped 3 bases, with 5 bases sitting between them. Looked up from germline, CDR1 is KGHSH and CDR2 is LQKENI. This CDR3 is 12 amino acids long. DNA for the CDR3: TGTGCCAGCTCACCCGTCGAAGAGACCCAGTACTTC. It specifies CASSPVEETQYF.

In its sample, this clonotype was seen many times. The V gene is TRBV29-1, the J gene TRBJ2-3; D gene ambiguous. Germline V gene lookup returns CDR1 SQVTM and CDR2 ANQGSEA. The CDR3 is 11 amino acids. V lost 4 bases to trimming and J lost 7 bases, with 9 bases between them. The CDR3 here is CSVAPANTQYF. In DNA, the CDR3 is TGCAGCGTTGCCCCGGCGAATACGCAGTATTTT.

This clonotype was found many times. The chain couples TRBV28 to TRBJ1-5; D gene unclear. CDR3 length: 13 residues. From germline, CDR1 is MDHEN and CDR2 SYDVKM. Trimming cost V 1 base and J 7 bases, with 8 bases left between them. The CDR3, as DNA: TGTGCCAGCAGTTTATTTGTTCGACAGCCCCAGCATTTT. Translation: CASSLFVRQPQHF.

This chain joins TRBV7-9 and TRBJ1-1; D not certain. The CDR3 has 15 residues. Germline lookup yields CDR1 SEHNR and CDR2 FQNEAQ (reference sequence). V lost 1 base, J lost 2 bases, and 11 bases lay in between. The CDR3 here is CASSLGPSVNTEAFF. CDR3 DNA: TGTGCCAGCAGCTTAGGCCCTTCTGTTAACACTGAAGCTTTCTTT.